This entry lists 10 T cell receptor beta chains sequenced from one sample in a study of OX40 agonist ivuxolimab in advanced cancers. Here immunoSEQ multiplex PCR was the method, and the copy in TCRdb shows in-frame clones only, minus some. The sample has about 36,000 clones, just under 80% seen once. The material sequenced was CD4+ or CD8+ T cells sorted from blood, taken in a trial of the OX40 agonist ivuxolimab. Receptors originate from an adult with an advanced solid tumor such as melanoma, head and neck, liver or kidney cancer.

V and J are TRBV7-9 and TRBJ1-6; D is unresolved. V lost 0 bases to trimming and J lost 12 bases, with 9 bases between them. Germline values: CDR1 SEHNR, CDR2 FQNEAQ (reference sequence). The CDR3 loop spans 13 amino acids. As DNA, the CDR3 is TGTGCCAGCAGCTTAGCCACGCTGGAACCCCTCCACTTT. Translated: CASSLATLEPLHF.

V is TRBV10-1 and J is TRBJ2-3; tentatively, D is TRBD2 (5 bases). Looked up from germline, CDR1 is WNHNN and CDR2 is SYGVQD (reference sequence). The CDR3 totals 14 residues. Deletions cut 8 bases from V and 1 base from J, with 13 bases between. CDR3 in DNA: TGCGCCAGCGCCCCCGGGGTGGGCACAGATACGCAGTATTTT. Its protein product is CASAPGVGTDTQYF.

The J gene is TRBJ2-1, the V gene TRBV30; 8 positions agree with TRBD1. With 2 bases clipped from V and 0 bases from J, the junction kept 3 bases outside the gene matches. This CDR3 contains 15 residues. The germline gives CDR1 GTSNPN, CDR2 SVGIG (reference sequence). CDR3 protein: CAWSSGTGSYNEQFF. The CDR3 DNA reads as TGTGCCTGGAGTTCGGGGACAGGCTCCTACAATGAGCAGTTCTTC.

This chain joins TRBV25-1 and TRBJ1-1; possible D gene TRBD1, 5 bases. The CDR3 is 13 residues long. The V gene lost 6 bases and the J gene lost 5 bases, with 13 bases spanning the gap. From germline, CDR1 is MGHDK and CDR2 SYGVNS. The DNA of the CDR3 is TGTGCCAGCAGCTTGGGGCAGAAGACTGAAGCTTTCTTT. Its protein is CASSLGQKTEAFF.

The J gene is TRBJ2-3, the V gene TRBV9, with D unresolved. CDR1 and CDR2 from the germline V gene are SGDLS and YYNGEE. The length of the CDR3 is 12 residues. V shed 1 base and J shed 8 bases, with 8 bases lying between them. The CDR3 spells CASSVSMGTQYF. The DNA for the CDR3 is TGTGCCAGCAGCGTATCGATGGGTACGCAGTATTTT.

The chain employs TRBV4-2 and TRBJ1-3; no clear D gene. The CDR3 contains 13 residues. Trimming cost V 10 bases and J 2 bases, with 12 bases left between them. Germline CDR1 and CDR2: LGHNA and YNFKEQ. The chain's CDR3 is CATLNVPGNTIYF. The CDR3 bases are TGTGCCACCTTGAACGTCCCTGGAAACACCATATATTTT.

Remarks on this clone: The same CDR3 arises from other DNA sequences in this sample as well. The chain recombines TRBV7-8 with TRBJ1-3, with 8 bases fitting TRBD1. With 7 bases clipped from V and 0 bases from J, the junction kept 8 bases outside the gene matches. The CDR3 covers 16 residues. The germline gives CDR1 SGHVS, CDR2 FQNEAQ. The CDR3 sequence: CASTSRTGTSGNTIYF. The CDR3 region has the DNA TGTGCCAGCACCTCCAGGACAGGGACCTCTGGAAACACCATATATTTT.

The chain recombines TRBV2 with TRBJ2-7, with 8 bases fitting TRBD2. CDR3 length equals 16 residues. V lost 3 bases, J lost 3 bases, and 10 bases stayed unmatched. Germline assignment: CDR1 SNHLY and CDR2 FYNNEI. CDR3 DNA sequence: TGTGCCAGCAGTGAGGACGGGAGGGGGAAAAACTACGAGCAGTACTTC. Residues: CASSEDGRGKNYEQYF. The whole variable domain, remainder taken from reference TRBV2 and TRBJ2-7, is EPEVTQTPSHQVTQMGQEVILRCVPISNHLYFYWYRQILGQKVEFLVSFYNNEISEKSEIFDDQFSVERPDGSNFTLKIRSTKLEDSAMYFCASSEDGRGKNYEQYFGPGTRLTVT.

This sequence joins TRBV4-1 and TRBJ1-5; a weak D match, TRBD1 (5 bases). Per germline, CDR1 MGHRA and CDR2 YSYEKL. The V gene lost 4 bases and the J gene lost 5 bases, with 9 bases spanning the gap. This CDR3 spans 13 amino acids. The CDR3 region is CASSRGDDQPQHF. The CDR3 nucleotides read TGCGCCAGCAGCCGAGGGGATGATCAGCCCCAGCATTTT.

The gene calls are TRBV29-1 and TRBJ1-2; 9 positions match TRBD1. This CDR3 is built from 15 residues. Trimming took 3 bases from V and 4 from J; bases not matched to a gene: 9. Germline-derived CDR1 and CDR2 are SQVTM and ANQGSEA. The CDR3 is CSVDLGTGNVYGYTF. CDR3 DNA sequence: TGCAGCGTTGACTTGGGGACAGGGAACGTCTATGGCTACACCTTC.